This TCR beta chain was sequenced for a study of blood T cell repertoires in COVID-19. Study as a whole: Acute-phase and convalescent COVID-19 samples originated in the United States, Italy and Spain.

Sequenced by immunoSEQ multiplex PCR; TCRdb stores in-frame clones only, minus some. The sample includes 150,000 to 200,000 clones, approximately 83% of them seen just once. The CDR3 sequence is 14 residues long. V lost 4 bases and J lost 4, with 13 bases in between. Germline V gives CDR1 SGHTA, CDR2 FQGNSA. The rearrangement uses TRBV7-2 and TRBJ1-1; a possible D gene is TRBD1 (6 bases). The sequence was collected from a man aged 45 to 65 with active or convalescent COVID-19. The sequenced sample consisted of peripheral blood. The CDR3 nucleotides are TGTGCCAGCAGCTCTTACCGGGACACCACTGAAGCTTTCTTT. Translating it yields CASSSYRDTTEAFF.